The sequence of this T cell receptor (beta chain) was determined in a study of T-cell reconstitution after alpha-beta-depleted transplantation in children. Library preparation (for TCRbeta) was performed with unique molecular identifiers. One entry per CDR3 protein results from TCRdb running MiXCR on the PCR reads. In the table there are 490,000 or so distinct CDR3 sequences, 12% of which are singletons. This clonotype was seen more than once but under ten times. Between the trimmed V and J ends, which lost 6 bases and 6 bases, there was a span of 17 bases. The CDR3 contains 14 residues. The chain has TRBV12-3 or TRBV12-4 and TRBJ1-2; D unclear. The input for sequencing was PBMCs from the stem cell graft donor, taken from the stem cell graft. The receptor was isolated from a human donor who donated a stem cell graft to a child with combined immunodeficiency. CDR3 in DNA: TGTGCCAGCAGCCGACACCCCGCAATCGATGGCTACACCTTC. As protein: CASSRHPAIDGYTF.